This T cell receptor beta chain stems from a study of T cells in Graves' hyperthyroidism and ophthalmopathy. Template material for amplifying TCR beta CDR3 regions consisted of RNA transcripts. First-round RT-PCR with HTBI primers amplified the TCR CDR3 region. TCRdb called the multiplex PCR reads again in MiXCR, with one record for every CDR3 protein. Altogether about 700,000 distinct CDR3 sequences are present, 13% to 15% being singletons, with the ten largest covering about 10%. Germline lookup yields CDR1 MDHEN and CDR2 SYDVKM. The CDR3 length is 16 residues. V shed 6 bases and J shed 0 bases, with 15 bases lying between them. This clonotype was counted ten times or more.

The clonotype comes from a woman aged 18 to 35 with Graves' hyperthyroidism. Sequencing was done on a sample of blood. V is TRBV28 and J is TRBJ2-1; TRBD2 might be the D (5 bases). The CDR3 nucleotides read TGTGCCAGCAGCCAACTAGAAAAAAGCTCCTACAATGAGCAGTTCTTC. Its translation is CASSQLEKSSYNEQFF.